The rows below give T cell receptor beta chains drawn from one sample of a study of cytomegalovirus exposure and HLA in healthy donors. TCRdb's table, derived via immunoSEQ multiplex PCR, lists solely in-frame clones and lacks some. This sample yields 80,000 to 100,000 clones, of which around 80% are seen a single time; 4.5% to 6.5% belongs to the top ten. Source material: PBMCs. These TCRs come from a man in his forties in good health and CMV-seropositive. Both conserved end residues are part of each CDR3. D genes are given only for firm matches. Not every row has a clone size; where given, it reads once, few, many or a size class.

cdr3_aa: CATMTAREEQFF; cdr3_nt: TGTGCCACCATGACCGCGCGGGAGGAGCAGTTCTTC; d_call: TRBD2; v_call: TRBV2; clone_size: -; j_call: TRBJ2-1
cdr3_aa: CASSKGDRGSSGNTIYF; cdr3_nt: TGTGCCAGCAGTAAAGGGGACAGGGGGAGCTCTGGAAACACCATATATTTT; d_call: TRBD1; v_call: TRBV6-1; clone_size: -; j_call: TRBJ1-3
cdr3_aa: CASSPPSGSTDTQYF; cdr3_nt: TGTGCCAGCTCCCCGCCTAGCGGAAGCACAGATACGCAGTATTTT; d_call: TRBD2; v_call: TRBV18; clone_size: -; j_call: TRBJ2-3
cdr3_aa: CASSQHGGEIRDTQYF; cdr3_nt: TGCGCCAGCAGTCAGCACGGGGGGGAAATTAGAGATACGCAGTATTTT; d_call: TRBD2; v_call: TRBV23-1; clone_size: -; j_call: TRBJ2-3
cdr3_aa: CASSLQASYNSPLHF; cdr3_nt: TGCGCCAGCAGCCTCCAGGCTTCCTATAATTCACCCCTCCACTTT; d_call: -; v_call: TRBV4-1; clone_size: -; j_call: TRBJ1-6
cdr3_aa: CASSLRGAPYNEQFF; cdr3_nt: TGTGCCAGCAGCTTACGGGGGGCTCCCTACAATGAGCAGTTCTTC; d_call: -; v_call: TRBV11-3; clone_size: -; j_call: TRBJ2-1
cdr3_aa: CASSLGTSQEQYF; cdr3_nt: TGTGCCAGCAGTTTAGGGACTTCCCAAGAGCAGTACTTC; d_call: -; v_call: TRBV28; clone_size: -; j_call: TRBJ2-7
cdr3_aa: CASSPRSETSGSLVF; cdr3_nt: TGTGCCAGCAGCCCTCGAAGCGAGACTAGCGGGAGCCTGGTCTTC; d_call: TRBD2; v_call: TRBV9; clone_size: -; j_call: TRBJ2-1
cdr3_aa: CASSGRDSLNEKLFF; cdr3_nt: TGCGCCAGCAGCGGCCGGGACAGTCTGAATGAAAAACTGTTTTTT; d_call: TRBD1; v_call: TRBV5-1; clone_size: few; j_call: TRBJ1-4
cdr3_aa: CASSADRRNEQFF; cdr3_nt: TGTGCCAGCAGCGCGGACAGGCGCAATGAGCAGTTCTTC; d_call: TRBD1; v_call: TRBV6-1; clone_size: -; j_call: TRBJ2-1
cdr3_aa: CASSYRVPEDEQYF; cdr3_nt: TGTGCCAGCAGTTACCGGGTGCCCGAGGACGAGCAGTACTTC; d_call: -; v_call: TRBV6-5; clone_size: -; j_call: TRBJ2-7
cdr3_aa: CAWSEKQAPDTQYF; cdr3_nt: TGTGCCTGGAGTGAGAAACAGGCTCCAGATACGCAGTATTTT; d_call: -; v_call: TRBV30; clone_size: -; j_call: TRBJ2-3
cdr3_aa: CSGGQGNTEAFF; cdr3_nt: TGCAGCGGTGGACAGGGGAACACTGAAGCTTTCTTT; d_call: TRBD1; v_call: TRBV29-1; clone_size: -; j_call: TRBJ1-1
cdr3_aa: CASSWDSETDTQYF; cdr3_nt: TGCGCCAGCAGCTGGGACTCAGAGACGGATACGCAGTATTTT; d_call: -; v_call: TRBV5-1; clone_size: -; j_call: TRBJ2-3
cdr3_aa: CASKNLGTGVFEQYF; cdr3_nt: TGTGCCAGCAAAAACTTGGGGACAGGGGTGTTCGAGCAGTACTTC; d_call: TRBD1; v_call: TRBV28; clone_size: -; j_call: TRBJ2-7
cdr3_aa: CASSIDPRKAQYF; cdr3_nt: TGTGCCAGTAGTATAGACCCGAGGAAGGCCCAGTACTTC; d_call: -; v_call: TRBV19; clone_size: -; j_call: TRBJ2-5
cdr3_aa: CASSYTYRGEKLFF; cdr3_nt: TGTGCCAGCAGTTACACCTATAGAGGTGAAAAACTGTTTTTT; d_call: -; v_call: TRBV6-5; clone_size: -; j_call: TRBJ1-4
cdr3_aa: CASSPWPRERTGELFF; cdr3_nt: TGTGCCAGCAGCCCTTGGCCGAGGGAGAGGACCGGGGAGCTGTTTTTT; d_call: -; v_call: TRBV11-2; clone_size: -; j_call: TRBJ2-2
cdr3_aa: CASRDRANTEAFF; cdr3_nt: TGTGCCAGCCGCGACAGGGCGAACACTGAAGCTTTCTTT; d_call: TRBD1; v_call: TRBV6-1; clone_size: once; j_call: TRBJ1-1
cdr3_aa: CASSTGNTEAFF; cdr3_nt: TGTGCCAGCAGTACAGGGAACACTGAAGCTTTCTTT; d_call: -; v_call: TRBV7-9; clone_size: once; j_call: TRBJ1-1
cdr3_aa: CAWDGGGSIGELFF; cdr3_nt: TGTGCCTGGGACGGCGGGGGGTCGATCGGGGAGCTGTTTTTT; d_call: TRBD2; v_call: TRBV30; clone_size: -; j_call: TRBJ2-2
cdr3_aa: CASSEMVYTVAKNIQYF; cdr3_nt: TGTGCCAGCAGTGAGATGGTATATACGGTAGCCAAAAACATTCAGTACTTC; d_call: -; v_call: TRBV2; clone_size: -; j_call: TRBJ2-4
cdr3_aa: CASSQARDRQVEKLFF; cdr3_nt: TGCGCCAGCAGCCAGGCAAGGGACAGACAGGTGGAAAAACTGTTTTTT; d_call: TRBD1; v_call: TRBV4-1; clone_size: -; j_call: TRBJ1-4
cdr3_aa: CASSLPGRGYGYTF; cdr3_nt: TGTGCCAGCAGTTTACCAGGCAGGGGATATGGCTACACCTTC; d_call: -; v_call: TRBV28; clone_size: -; j_call: TRBJ1-2
cdr3_aa: CASGRDGKLFF; cdr3_nt: TGTGCCAGCGGGAGGGATGGTAAACTGTTTTTT; d_call: -; v_call: TRBV9; clone_size: once; j_call: TRBJ1-4
cdr3_aa: CASSPGRGGRSTDTQYF; cdr3_nt: TGTGCCAGCAGCCCCGGCCGGGGGGGTAGAAGCACAGATACGCAGTATTTT; d_call: TRBD2; v_call: TRBV11-1; clone_size: -; j_call: TRBJ2-3
cdr3_aa: CASSFSDSTDTQYF; cdr3_nt: TGTGCCAGCAGTTTTAGCGATAGCACAGATACGCAGTATTTT; d_call: -; v_call: TRBV28; clone_size: -; j_call: TRBJ2-3
cdr3_aa: CATTGTGDGYTF; cdr3_nt: TGCGCCACCACGGGGACAGGGGATGGCTACACCTTC; d_call: TRBD1; v_call: TRBV5-1; clone_size: few; j_call: TRBJ1-2
cdr3_aa: CANSSGTPSSGNTIYF; cdr3_nt: TGTGCCAACAGTTCCGGGACACCCAGCTCTGGAAACACCATATATTTT; d_call: -; v_call: TRBV5-4; clone_size: once; j_call: TRBJ1-3
cdr3_aa: CASSRFGGYYEQYF; cdr3_nt: TGTGCCAGCAGCCGGTTCGGAGGGTACTACGAGCAGTACTTC; d_call: -; v_call: TRBV5-6; clone_size: -; j_call: TRBJ2-7
cdr3_aa: CASNRENSPLHF; cdr3_nt: TGCGCCAGCAACAGGGAAAATTCACCCCTCCACTTT; d_call: -; v_call: TRBV10-2; clone_size: -; j_call: TRBJ1-6
cdr3_aa: CASSRAGASTDTQYF; cdr3_nt: TGTGCCAGCAGTCGAGCGGGGGCTAGCACAGATACGCAGTATTTT; d_call: TRBD2; v_call: TRBV6-6; clone_size: -; j_call: TRBJ2-3
cdr3_aa: CATHGTVNEKLFF; cdr3_nt: TGTGCCACCCACGGGACAGTTAATGAAAAACTGTTTTTT; d_call: TRBD1; v_call: TRBV25-1; clone_size: -; j_call: TRBJ1-4
cdr3_aa: CASGPGEETQYF; cdr3_nt: TGCGCCAGCGGACCGGGGGAAGAGACCCAGTACTTC; d_call: -; v_call: TRBV5-1; clone_size: -; j_call: TRBJ2-5
cdr3_aa: CASSAGGPYEQYF; cdr3_nt: TGTGCCAGCAGTGCCGGCGGGCCCTACGAGCAGTACTTC; d_call: -; v_call: TRBV27; clone_size: -; j_call: TRBJ2-7